The entry that follows covers one T cell receptor beta chain sequence. This clonotype was observed a few times. There is no known antigen for this receptor. Per-nucleotide qualities are absent, and no much larger clonotype sits a single base away. Every donor in the study was a healthy Caucasian. The CDR3 contains 11 residues, cysteine and phenylalanine counted. Left in the record is the CDR3 DNA by itself, 33 bases read in frame from the first base. Cut back by 5 bases and 9 bases, the V and J ends lie 11 bases apart. CDR1 and CDR2 are drawn from the germline V gene (reference sequence): DFQATT, SNEGSKA. Receptors were amplified or captured by 5' RACE. Sequencing took place on an Illumina HiSeq 2000. A universal primer binding site was added through template switching, and the final cDNA carried a unique molecular identifier so that TCR cDNA molecules could be counted accurately. Specific primers in the conserved constant-segment region were used to synthesize first-strand cDNA for the TCR alpha and beta chains. To control for contamination, every cDNA library was double barcoded, receiving both a SMART-Mk sample barcode and Illumina barcodes. Two successive PCR steps introduced TruSeq adapter sequences along with Illumina sample barcodes. TCR alpha and beta cDNA libraries were sequenced on the Illumina HiSeq platform with custom primers. In the authors' own workflow: MiGEC processed the raw reads to extract unique molecular identifiers, while MiXCR was used to determine the CDR3 positions. Recombination models were inferred per individual with the repgenHMM and IGoR tools using an EM algorithm. Shared clonotypes were analyzed with the tcR package in R, and sharing was normalized by the product of cloneset sizes. Out-of-frame nonproductive sequences were analyzed to study raw recombination free of thymic and clonal selection effects. The raw public reads went through TCRdb reprocessing: fastp at Q25, MiXCR clone calling, in-frame beta chains kept. Rows are combined by CDR3 protein, so each entry shows the most common genes and DNA. TCRdb's processing, not the authors', yielded these V and J calls. For this sample the table gives around 1.7 million distinct CDR3 sequences, of which 25% to 35% were detected only once. The ten largest clones represent roughly 0.3% of the sample.

The sample is drawn from a study of identical twins (dated by TCRdb to between 2015 and 2016). Background for the entire study: TCR alpha and beta repertoires from monozygotic twins, unrelated adults of various ages and cord blood were deep-sequenced to test whether fetal clonotypes persist. Replicate twin experiments were performed at different times using different library preparation protocols to rule out contamination.

Beyond this particular receptor, the publication reports: Fewer insertions were carried by abundant cord blood beta clonotypes; a weaker similar trend was observed in young adult naive repertoires, while no such trend was observed in memory repertoires. Compared with coincidental sharing between unrelated individuals, out-of-frame TCR alpha sequences shared between twins had an excess of sequences with low generation probability. Because the same donors could not be followed over many years, the conclusions depended on cross-sectional statistical analysis. Invariant T cells such as MAIT and iNKT could partly confound zero-insertion analyses, although diverse VJ usage argued against such confounding for most clonotypes. Out-of-frame TCR alpha sharing in monozygotic twins was systematically underestimated by recombination models, whereas sharing between unrelated individuals was in agreement with the recombination models. A weaker excess of twin sharing was found in beta out-of-frame sequences because the signal-to-noise ratio was lowered by fewer shared sequences.

This sequence was found in a newborn girl in good health. The sequence links TRBV20-1 to TRBJ2-1; 5 matching bases give a weak D call of TRBD1. The sample consisted of cord blood. This receptor has the CDR3 CSAPARGEQFF. The bases read TGCAGTGCTCCCGCTAGGGGTGAGCAGTTCTTC.